What follows are 24 T cell receptor beta chains derived from one specimen sequenced in a study of vaccination effects on CD4 cells after COVID-19. Culturing for 10 to 11 days preceded CD4+ T cell isolation. Two-dose vaccination with either BNT162b2 or mRNA-1273 was given to the participants. These receptors' antigens are unknown. TCRdb's table, derived via immunoSEQ multiplex PCR, lists solely in-frame clones and lacks some. Here the sample spans around 46,000 clones, around 70% being singletons. The sample consisted of CD4+ T cells from PBMCs cultured without peptide, taken after COVID-19 vaccination. The receptors shown here come from a human donor who received a COVID-19 vaccine.

This clone is medium-sized in the sample. The V and J genes are TRBV2 and TRBJ2-1; TRBD2 aligns across 9 bases. The CDR3 spans 14 residues. With V trimmed by 6 bases and J by 6 bases, 6 bases remained unmatched. Per the germline V gene, CDR1 is SNHLY and CDR2 is FYNNEI. In DNA, the CDR3 is TGTGCCAGCAGGGAAACTAGCGGGCGCAATGAGCAGTTCTTC. Its protein product is CASRETSGRNEQFF.

This clone was counted a few times. This chain links TRBV3-1 (or the pseudogene TRBV3-2) with TRBJ1-1; D is unresolved. V was clipped by 1 base and J by 6 bases, with 12 bases between them. This CDR3 spans 14 amino acids. Germline V gene lookup returns CDR1 LGHDT and CDR2 YNNKEL (reference sequence). The CDR3 sequence is CASSQGPGLAEAFF. CDR3 DNA: TGTGCCAGCAGCCAAGGCCCGGGTCTTGCTGAAGCTTTCTTT.

This clone has a handful of counts. J is TRBJ2-1 and V is TRBV3-1 (or the pseudogene TRBV3-2), with a weak D call TRBD2 (7 bases). Germline lookup yields CDR1 LGHDT and CDR2 YNNKEL (reference sequence). CDR3 length equals 16 residues. The V end lost 2 bases, the J end lost 8 bases, and 19 bases lay between the germline ends. In DNA form, the CDR3 reads TGTGCCAGCAGCCAACCCATGGGGGGGCGCATTCATGAGCAGTTCTTC. This sequence encodes CASSQPMGGRIHEQFF.

The rearrangement joins TRBV5-1 to TRBJ2-3; no definite D call. This CDR3 has 13 residues. V lost 3 bases, J lost 3 bases, and 8 bases lay in between. In germline, CDR1 is SGHRS, CDR2 YFSETQ. The DNA for the CDR3 is TGCGCCAGCAGCTCCGGCCGGACAGATACGCAGTATTTT. This sequence encodes CASSSGRTDTQYF. Based on the CDR3 plus reference TRBV5-1 and TRBJ2-3, the full variable domain is KAGVTQTPRYLIKTRGQQVTLSCSPISGHRSVSWYQQTPGQGLQFLFEYFSETQRNKGNFPGRFSGRQFSNSRSEMNVSTLELGDSALYLCASSSGRTDTQYFGPGTRLTVL.

This clone is a singleton in its sample. This rearrangement joins TRBV11-3 to TRBJ2-1; 14 nucleotides line up with TRBD2. Germline CDR1 SGHNT, CDR2 YENEEA. J was trimmed by 3 bases and V by 4 bases; bases with no gene match: 14. This CDR3 is 20 amino acids long. This CDR3 reads CASSSRWAGTSGRGYNEQFF. CDR3 nucleotides: TGTGCCAGCAGCTCTCGGTGGGCAGGGACTAGCGGGAGAGGCTACAATGAGCAGTTCTTC.

J is TRBJ1-1 and V is TRBV19; 9 nucleotides match TRBD1. J gave up 10 bases and V 4 bases, and 10 bases lay outside the gene matches. The CDR3 has 14 residues. The germline gives CDR1 LNHDA, CDR2 SQIVND (reference sequence). CDR3 protein: CASSSRDRVLSAFF. CDR3 nucleotide sequence: TGTGCCAGTAGTAGCCGGGACAGGGTCCTCTCAGCTTTCTTT.

The chain joins TRBV5-1 to TRBJ1-6; TRBD1 is a possible D gene (6 bases). CDR3 size: 15 residues. CDR1 is SGHRS and CDR2 is YFSETQ in the germline V gene. V was shortened by 4 bases and J by 8 bases, with 16 bases between the two germline ends. CDR3 residues: CASSVQGGMDSPLHF. CDR3 bases: TGCGCCAGCAGCGTACAGGGTGGGATGGATTCACCCCTCCACTTT.

The chain recombines TRBV18 with TRBJ1-5; the D gene is possibly TRBD1 (6 bases). There are 15 residues in the CDR3. Germline loops: CDR1 KGHSH, CDR2 LQKENI. With 5 bases removed from V and 3 bases from J, the gap between germline ends came to 14 bases. CDR3 in DNA: TGTGCCAGCTCATCTAGGGGACACCACAATCAGCCCCAGCATTTT. Translated, it gives CASSSRGHHNQPQHF.

The rearrangement links TRBV27 to TRBJ2-5, with TRBD2 identical over 7 bases. The CDR3 loop spans 14 amino acids. The germline V gene encodes CDR1 MNHEY and CDR2 SMNVEV (reference sequence). V lost 2 bases, J lost 2 bases, and 2 bases stayed unmatched. The CDR3 sequence is CASSLKGGQETQYF. The CDR3 region has the DNA TGTGCCAGCAGTTTAAAGGGAGGGCAAGAGACCCAGTACTTC.

CDR3 sequence reads: CASSYGRENTGELFF. The CDR3 nucleotides read TGTGCCAGCAGTTACGGGCGGGAGAACACCGGGGAGCTGTTTTTT. The chain employs TRBV6-5 and TRBJ2-2, with a weak D call TRBD2 (6 bases). The CDR3 is made up of 15 amino acids. Germline CDR1 is MNHEY and CDR2 is SVGAGI. Trimming took off 2 bases at V and 1 base at J, with 8 bases between the two ends.

J is TRBJ2-3 and V is TRBV3-1 (or the pseudogene TRBV3-2); 9 bases align to TRBD2. V was clipped by 6 bases and J by 3 bases; unmatched bases: 7. Germline lookup yields CDR1 LGHDT and CDR2 YNNKEL (reference sequence). CDR3 length: 15 residues. Here the CDR3 reads CASRETSGLTDTQYF. CDR3 in DNA: TGTGCCAGCAGAGAGACTAGCGGTTTAACAGATACGCAGTATTTT.

The chain recombines TRBV4-2 with TRBJ1-5, with no clear D. The length of the CDR3 is 15 residues. V lost 0 bases to trimming and J lost 0 bases, with 6 bases between them. Germline values: CDR1 LGHNA, CDR2 YNFKEQ. The CDR3 sequence: CASSQDLRSNQPQHF. Here the CDR3 DNA reads TGTGCCAGCAGCCAAGATTTGCGTAGCAATCAGCCCCAGCATTTT.

The CDR3 nucleotides are TGTGCCATCCCCCCGGTCCAGCAGACTAGTGGAGCCTACGAGCAGTACTTC. It specifies CAIPPVQQTSGAYEQYF. This chain joins TRBV2 and TRBJ2-7; possibly TRBD2 for D (6 bases). Trimming left V 10 bases short and J 2 bases short, with 27 bases between. Germline V gene lookup returns CDR1 SNHLY and CDR2 FYNNEI. This CDR3 is built from 17 residues.

This chain joins TRBV27 and TRBJ1-5, with D possibly matching TRBD1 (6 bases). V dropped 5 bases and J dropped 2 bases, with 10 bases sitting between them. Germline V gene lookup returns CDR1 MNHEY and CDR2 SMNVEV (reference sequence). There are 14 residues in the CDR3. The DNA for the CDR3 is TGTGCCAGCAGTGGGGGGCTGGGCAATCAGCCCCAGCATTTT. Residues: CASSGGLGNQPQHF.

This clone was observed a handful of times. The chain employs TRBV20-1 and TRBJ1-2; 7 nucleotides match TRBD1. This CDR3 is built from 16 residues. V trimming: 3 bases; J trimming: 0 bases; junction bases outside the gene matches: 10. Germline loops: CDR1 DFQATT, CDR2 SNEGSKA (reference sequence). The CDR3 loop is CSASRDRVGPNYGYTF. The DNA for the CDR3 is TGCAGTGCTAGTCGGGACAGAGTGGGACCTAACTATGGCTACACCTTC.

The chain joins TRBV6-5 to TRBJ1-2; TRBD1 might be the D (5 bases). The CDR3 consists of 15 residues. Trimming stripped 6 bases from V and 0 bases from J, with 14 bases between. The germline V gene has CDR1 MNHEY and CDR2 SVGAGI. The CDR3 DNA follows: TGTGCCAGCAGCGACCATCGGGGGTCTAACTATGGCTACACCTTC. This codes for CASSDHRGSNYGYTF.

This chain connects TRBV10-3 to TRBJ1-3, with a tentative D call TRBD1 (5 bases). V gave up 7 bases and J gave up 0 bases, with 13 bases separating them. Germline CDR1 ENHRY, CDR2 SYGVKD. The CDR3 extends over 15 amino acids. Here the CDR3 reads CAINQGPISGNTIYF. CDR3 nucleotide sequence: TGTGCCATCAATCAGGGCCCTATCTCTGGAAACACCATATATTTT.

The chain carries TRBV15 and TRBJ1-5; possibly TRBD1 for D (5 bases). CDR1 and CDR2 from the germline V gene are LNHNV and YYDKDF (reference sequence). The CDR3 extends over 15 amino acids. V gave up 0 bases and J gave up 5 bases, with 11 bases separating them. CDR3 coding DNA: TGTGCCACCAGCAGAGATCAAGGGGCCTATCAGCCCCAGCATTTT. Amino acid sequence: CATSRDQGAYQPQHF. The variable domain in full, completed from reference TRBV15 and TRBJ1-5, reads DAMVIQNPRYQVTQFGKPVTLSCSQTLNHNVMYWYQQKSSQAPKLLFHYYDKDFNNEADTPDNFQSRRPNTSFCFLDIRSPGLGDTAMYLCATSRDQGAYQPQHFGDGTRLSIL.

This clone came up a few times. This chain links TRBV10-3 with TRBJ1-5; unclear D gene. Germline V gives CDR1 ENHRY, CDR2 SYGVKD. With 1 base removed from V and 5 bases from J, the gap between germline ends came to 6 bases. This CDR3 comprises 13 residues. The CDR3 here is CAISEFTDQPQHF. DNA for the CDR3: TGTGCCATCAGTGAGTTCACAGATCAGCCCCAGCATTTT.

DNA for the CDR3: TGTGCCACCAGTGATCGGTGGGGGAATGAGCAGTTCTTC. This codes for CATSDRWGNEQFF. The chain employs TRBV24-1 and TRBJ2-1; tentatively, D is TRBD1 or TRBD2 (5 bases each). The CDR3 sequence is 13 residues long. The germline V gene encodes CDR1 KGHDR and CDR2 SFDVKD. V lost 3 bases to trimming and J lost 7 bases, with 9 bases between them.

The rearrangement links TRBV13 to TRBJ2-1; weak D call: TRBD2 (5 bases). This CDR3 has 18 residues. Trimming took off 2 bases at V and 1 base at J, with 18 bases between the two ends. Germline V gives CDR1 PRHDT, CDR2 FYEKMQ (reference sequence). The CDR3 DNA reads as TGTGCCAGCAGCTTAACCCCCCTTTTCGGGGAATCCTACAATGAGCAGTTCTTC. It is translated as CASSLTPLFGESYNEQFF.

The CDR3 spells CASSSGPPHEQFF. CDR3 sequence (DNA): TGTGCCAGCAGCTCGGGCCCCCCCCATGAGCAGTTCTTC. The chain joins TRBV11-3 to TRBJ2-1, with D unclear. Germline CDR1 SGHNT, CDR2 YENEEA. The CDR3 is 13 residues long. The V end was cut by 4 bases, the J end by 8 bases, with 12 bases between. Full variable domain (remainder filled in from reference TRBV11-3 and TRBJ2-1): EAGVVQSPRYKIIEKKQPVAFWCNPISGHNTLYWYLQNLGQGPELLIRYENEEAVDDSQLPKDRFSAERLKGVDSTLKIQPAELGDSAVYLCASSSGPPHEQFFGPGTRLTVL.

V usage is TRBV5-6 and J usage is TRBJ2-7, with D tentatively TRBD1 (6 bases). CDR1 SGHDT and CDR2 YYEEEE come from the germline V gene. The CDR3 length is 15 residues. The ends were cut back, 5 bases at V and 2 bases at J, with 17 bases in the middle. The CDR3 here is CASRINQGIPYEQYF. CDR3 nucleotides: TGTGCCAGCAGAATCAATCAGGGGATCCCCTACGAGCAGTACTTC.

DNA of the CDR3: TGTGCCACCAGCAGATCACTAGCGGGGGGCACAGATACGCAGTATTTT. Translated, it gives CATSRSLAGGTDTQYF. This chain links TRBV15 with TRBJ2-3; 11 positions match TRBD2. Germline V gives CDR1 LNHNV, CDR2 YYDKDF (reference sequence). The ends lost 2 bases at V and 1 base at J; junction bases unmatched: 2. This CDR3 has 16 amino acids.